A single sample is the source of the 11 T cell receptor beta chains below, sequenced in a study of Ad26.COV2.S vaccination and SARS-CoV-2 variants. Treatment reported: about 20 received Ad26.COV2.S at low or high dose, single or two shots; about 5 received placebo; per-sample allocation not given. The study sampled participants on day 63 after the first vaccine or placebo injection. The method was immunoSEQ multiplex PCR; TCRdb's version includes in-frame clones alone and lacks a portion of them. The data show about 400,000 clones, approximately 89% seen once. Sequencing was performed on peripheral blood, taken in a trial of Ad26.COV2.S vaccine versus placebo. All receptors come from a person between 18 and 60 years old who received the Ad26.COV2.S COVID-19 vaccine or a placebo.

This chain uses TRBV4-1 with TRBJ2-2; D is unresolved. Looked up from germline, CDR1 is MGHRA and CDR2 is YSYEKL. The CDR3 is 17 amino acids. The V and J ends lost 1 base and 7 bases respectively, with 19 bases between them. CDR3: CASSQVFLLGSLGELFF. The CDR3 coding sequence is TGCGCCAGCAGCCAAGTTTTCCTGTTGGGGTCCCTCGGGGAGCTGTTTTTT.

The chain recombines TRBV25-1 with TRBJ2-5, with D perhaps TRBD2 (6 bases). The germline gives CDR1 MGHDK, CDR2 SYGVNS. V was trimmed by 10 bases and J by 5 bases, leaving 14 bases between them. The CDR3 has 12 amino acids. As DNA, the CDR3 is TGTGCCACCGGGGGAGGCCTGGAGACCCAGTACTTC. It translates to CATGGGLETQYF.

This chain joins TRBV5-1 and TRBJ2-1; D remains ambiguous. Per germline, CDR1 SGHRS and CDR2 YFSETQ. V shed 4 bases and J shed 10 bases, with 12 bases lying between them. This CDR3 contains 12 residues. The CDR3 region is CASSLTVREQFF. The CDR3 nucleotides are TGCGCCAGCAGCCTTACAGTGAGGGAGCAGTTCTTC. The full variable domain, in which reference TRBV5-1 and TRBJ2-1 provide the parts outside the CDR3, is KAGVTQTPRYLIKTRGQQVTLSCSPISGHRSVSWYQQTPGQGLQFLFEYFSETQRNKGNFPGRFSGRQFSNSRSEMNVSTLELGDSALYLCASSLTVREQFFGPGTRLTVL.

The V call is TRBV9, the J call TRBJ2-1; 11 nucleotides line up with TRBD1. J gave up 10 bases and V 0 bases, and 6 bases lay outside the gene matches. CDR3 size: 15 residues. The V gene's germline CDR1 is SGDLS and CDR2 YYNGEE. For the CDR3, the DNA is TGTGCCAGCAGCGTAGCTCTCTGGGACAGGGGGGAGCAGTTCTTC. Translated, it gives CASSVALWDRGEQFF.

This clone has a handful of counts. CDR3: CASSVTGTDTQYF. The CDR3, as DNA: TGTGCCAGCAGCGTGACGGGCACAGATACGCAGTATTTT. The chain carries TRBV6-5 and TRBJ2-3; D is undetermined. Germline V gene sequence: CDR1 MNHEY, CDR2 SVGAGI. The CDR3 covers 13 residues. V was clipped by 6 bases and J by 1 base, with 8 bases between them.

As DNA, the CDR3 is TGTGCCAGCAGCGTAGAGCCAGGGGGCGCGTCAGATACGCAGTATTTT. It encodes CASSVEPGGASDTQYF. This chain connects TRBV9 to TRBJ2-3; 8 bases align to TRBD1. The CDR3 contains 16 residues. With 0 bases clipped from V and 4 bases from J, the junction kept 7 bases outside the gene matches. CDR1 is SGDLS and CDR2 is YYNGEE in the germline V gene.

This chain links TRBV7-9 with TRBJ1-2, with 8 bases aligning to TRBD1. Unmatched junction bases numbered 8, after V lost 6 bases and J lost 8 bases. Per the germline V gene, CDR1 is SEHNR and CDR2 is FQNEAQ (reference sequence). The CDR3 runs 13 residues. The CDR3 nucleotides read TGTGCCAGCAGATCCGACAGGGGTAAGGGCTACACCTTC. Protein: CASRSDRGKGYTF.

This chain connects TRBV6-5 to TRBJ1-1, with a possible D match to TRBD1 (5 bases). The ends were cut back, 2 bases at V and 4 bases at J, with 11 bases in the middle. CDR3 length: 14 amino acids. CDR1 and CDR2 from the germline V gene are MNHEY and SVGAGI. The CDR3, as DNA: TGTGCCAGCAGTTACGAAGGGGCGGGCACTGAAGCTTTCTTT. Its translation is CASSYEGAGTEAFF.

The J gene is TRBJ2-7, the V gene TRBV23-1; D might be TRBD1 or TRBD2, each matching 5 bases. TRBV23-1 is flagged as an ORF with uncertain function. This CDR3 region has 15 residues. The V end lost 3 bases, the J end lost 3 bases, and 15 bases lay between the germline ends. This CDR3 is CASSQQGLLGYEQYF. The CDR3 region has the DNA TGCGCCAGCAGTCAGCAGGGCCTACTAGGCTACGAGCAGTACTTC.

The rearrangement joins TRBV11-1 to TRBJ2-7, with D maybe TRBD2 (5 bases). The length of the CDR3 is 14 residues. Trimming cost V 4 bases and J 0 bases, with 10 bases left between them. CDR1 SGHAT and CDR2 FQDESV come from the germline V gene (reference sequence). CDR3 in DNA: TGTGCCAGCAGCTCCGGCCGGGGCTCCTACGAGCAGTACTTC. Protein sequence: CASSSGRGSYEQYF.

The CDR3 here is CASSLDPHQPQHF. CDR3 in DNA: TGTGCCAGCAGCTTAGACCCCCATCAGCCCCAGCATTTT. The chain links TRBV11-2 to TRBJ1-5, with D uncertain. The CDR3 spans 13 residues. Germline V gene lookup returns CDR1 SGHAT and CDR2 FQNNGV. V lost 0 bases and J 5 bases, leaving 5 bases between the germline ends. Supplemented by reference TRBV11-2 and TRBJ1-5, the full variable domain reads EAGVAQSPRYKIIEKRQSVAFWCNPISGHATLYWYQQILGQGPKLLIQFQNNGVVDDSQLPKDRFSAERLKGVDSTLKIQPAKLEDSAVYLCASSLDPHQPQHFGDGTRLSIL.